This paragraph covers one T cell receptor beta chain sequence. The sample is drawn from a study of blood T cell repertoires in COVID-19. About the research overall: The analysed material was cDNA or gDNA that came from T cells, B-cell-depleted T cells, or PBMCs.

Per the original methods: Using reference gene primer amplification, nucleated cell counts were estimated. Clones were sequenced by immunoSEQ multiplex PCR, and TCRdb holds only the in-frame ones, with some missing. V, J and clone size are taken as reported in that table, and D and trimming were inferred from the DNA itself. Of roughly 100,000 clones detected, 84% appear once; the ten largest clones hold 4% to 5.5%. Deletions cut 7 bases from V and 2 bases from J, with 12 bases between. Looked up from germline, CDR1 is ENHRY and CDR2 is SYGVKD. The CDR3 covers 14 residues. The chain links TRBV10-3 to TRBJ1-5; maybe TRBD1 (6 bases). The clonotype originates from a human donor in a cohort sampled during active COVID-19. Material for sequencing was peripheral blood. The DNA for the CDR3 is TGTGCCATCATGCAGGGGAGCGGCAATCAGCCCCAGCATTTT. It yields the protein CAIMQGSGNQPQHF.